Listed below are T cell receptor beta chains from one sample, sequenced in a study of OX40 agonist ivuxolimab in advanced cancers. Some clones are missing from TCRdb's copy, which holds only in-frame ones; the method was immunoSEQ multiplex PCR. Here the sample spans some 98,000 clones, approximately 93% being singletons. Sample: CD4+ or CD8+ T cells sorted from blood, taken in a trial of the OX40 agonist ivuxolimab. The source of these receptors is an adult with an advanced solid tumor such as melanoma, head and neck, liver or kidney cancer. Each CDR3 is given without its conserved first and last residue. D genes are given only for firm matches.

j_call d_call v_call cdr3_aa
TRBJ1-5 - TRBV21-1 ASSKIKTGVNQPQH
TRBJ2-3 - TRBV10-3 AIQDGTDTQY
TRBJ2-1 TRBD1 TRBV6-1 ASSKGQGAYNEQF
TRBJ1-5 TRBD1 TRBV19 ASSRDRLNQPQH
TRBJ1-1 TRBD1 TRBV30 AWSVQRTGGGTEAF
TRBJ1-2 - TRBV30 AWRIKAAAGYT
TRBJ1-3 TRBD1 TRBV30 AWSALTGGSGNTIY
TRBJ2-5 - TRBV5-1 ASSSEGGETQY
TRBJ1-6 - TRBV7-2 ASSSDSSPLH
TRBJ2-5 TRBD2 TRBV7-9 ASSAGLATHQETQY